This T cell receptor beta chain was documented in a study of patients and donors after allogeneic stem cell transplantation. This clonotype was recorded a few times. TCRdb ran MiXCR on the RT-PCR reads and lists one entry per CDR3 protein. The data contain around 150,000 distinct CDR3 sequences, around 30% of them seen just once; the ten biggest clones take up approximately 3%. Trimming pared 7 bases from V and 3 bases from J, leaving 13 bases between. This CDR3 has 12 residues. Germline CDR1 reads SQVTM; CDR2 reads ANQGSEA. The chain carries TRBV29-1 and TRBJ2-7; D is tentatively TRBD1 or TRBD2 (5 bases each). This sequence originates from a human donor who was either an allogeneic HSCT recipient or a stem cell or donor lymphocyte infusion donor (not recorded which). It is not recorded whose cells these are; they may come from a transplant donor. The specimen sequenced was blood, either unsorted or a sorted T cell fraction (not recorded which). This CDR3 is CSAQGDGYEQYF. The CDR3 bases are TGCAGCGCTCAAGGGGACGGCTACGAGCAGTACTTC.